This T cell receptor (beta chain) was sequenced during a study of T cell responses to AZD1222 COVID-19 vaccine. The assay was immunoSEQ multiplex PCR, and TCRdb's table has in-frame clones only and misses some. Among tens of thousands of clones, 70% to 90% were seen once, and the ten largest hold 28%. This CDR3 comprises 14 residues. Germline lookup yields CDR1 MNHEY and CDR2 SVGAGI. The V end lost 0 bases, the J end lost 2 bases, and 7 bases lay between the germline ends. The clonotype comes from an adult who received the AZD1222 COVID-19 vaccine. The V call is TRBV6-5, the J call TRBJ1-2; no clear D gene. The sample was peripheral blood, taken 28 days after the second AZD1222 dose. DNA of the CDR3: TGTGCCAGCAGTTACTCGGGGAAAAACTATGGCTACACCTTC. Amino acid sequence: CASSYSGKNYGYTF.